This T cell receptor (beta chain) stems from a study of cytomegalovirus exposure and HLA in healthy donors. Points from the study as a whole: Testing in vitro showed a few CMV-associated chains specific for CMV antigens.

Researchers ran the PCR with 60 Vbeta and 13 Jbeta primers. Method: immunoSEQ multiplex PCR; TCRdb's copy keeps in-frame clones and lacks some. The table has around 200,000 clones, about 75% seen once; the top ten hold about 1.7%. Concerning this clone itself: Its antigen remains unknown.

The germline V gene encodes CDR1 PRHDT and CDR2 FYEKMQ (reference sequence). V was pared by 5 bases and J by 3 bases, with 11 bases between. The CDR3 loop spans 14 amino acids. The specimen was PBMCs. The clonotype originates from a male donor in good health and CMV-seronegative. This sequence joins TRBV13 and TRBJ2-4; unclear D gene. The chain's CDR3 is CASSPNTFKNIQYF. DNA of the CDR3: TGTGCCAGCAGCCCGAACACATTCAAAAACATTCAGTACTTC.